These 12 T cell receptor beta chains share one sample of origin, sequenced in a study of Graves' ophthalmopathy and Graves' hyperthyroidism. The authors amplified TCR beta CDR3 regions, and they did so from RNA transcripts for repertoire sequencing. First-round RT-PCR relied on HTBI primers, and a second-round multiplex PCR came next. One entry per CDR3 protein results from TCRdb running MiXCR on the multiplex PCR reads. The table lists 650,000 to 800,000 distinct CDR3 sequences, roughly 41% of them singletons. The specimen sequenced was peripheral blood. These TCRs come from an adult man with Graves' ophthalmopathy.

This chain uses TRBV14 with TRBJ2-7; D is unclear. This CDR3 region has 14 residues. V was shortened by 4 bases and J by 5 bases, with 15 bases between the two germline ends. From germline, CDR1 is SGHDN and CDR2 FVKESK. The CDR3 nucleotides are TGTGCCAGCAGCCGGGAACAGAGAGGTCACGAGCAGTACTTC. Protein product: CASSREQRGHEQYF.

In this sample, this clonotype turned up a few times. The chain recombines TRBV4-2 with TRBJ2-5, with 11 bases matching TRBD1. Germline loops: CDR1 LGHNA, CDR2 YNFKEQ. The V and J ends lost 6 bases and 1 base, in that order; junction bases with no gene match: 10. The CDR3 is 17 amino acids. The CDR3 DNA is TGTGCCAGCAGTCCCGGTTGGGACAGGGGGTTCCAAGAGACCCAGTACTTC. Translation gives CASSPGWDRGFQETQYF.

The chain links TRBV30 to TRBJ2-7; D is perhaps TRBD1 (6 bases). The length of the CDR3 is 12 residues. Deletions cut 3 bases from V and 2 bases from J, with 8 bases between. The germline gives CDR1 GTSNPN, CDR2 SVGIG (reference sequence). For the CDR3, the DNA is TGTGCCTGGAGCAGGGGTGCCTACGAGCAGTACTTC. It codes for CAWSRGAYEQYF.

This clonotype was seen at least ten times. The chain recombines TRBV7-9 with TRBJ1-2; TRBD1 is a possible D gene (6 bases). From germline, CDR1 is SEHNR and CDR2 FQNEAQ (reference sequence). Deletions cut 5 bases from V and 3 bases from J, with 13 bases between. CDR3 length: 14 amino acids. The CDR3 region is CASSPRAGDYGYTF. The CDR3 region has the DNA TGTGCCAGCAGCCCCCGGGCAGGGGACTATGGCTACACCTTC.

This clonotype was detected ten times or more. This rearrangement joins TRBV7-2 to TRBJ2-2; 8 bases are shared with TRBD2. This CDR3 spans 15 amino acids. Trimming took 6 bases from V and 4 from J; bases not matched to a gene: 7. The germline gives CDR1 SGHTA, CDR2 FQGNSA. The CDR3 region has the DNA TGTGCCAGCAGGCCTCGGGGGGGACTCACCGGGGAGCTGTTTTTT. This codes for CASRPRGGLTGELFF.

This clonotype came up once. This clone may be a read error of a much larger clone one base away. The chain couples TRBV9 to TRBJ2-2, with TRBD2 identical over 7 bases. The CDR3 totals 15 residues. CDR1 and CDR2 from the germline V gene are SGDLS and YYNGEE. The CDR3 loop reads CASSASGTNTRELFF. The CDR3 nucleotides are TGTGCCAGCAGCGCTAGCGGAACGAACACCAGGGAGCTGTTTTTT.

CDR3 sequence reads: CASSLGVRRYTGELFF. CDR3 DNA sequence: TGTGCCAGCAGCTTGGGGGTGCGACGCTACACCGGGGAGCTGTTTTTT. This sequence joins TRBV7-2 and TRBJ2-2; either TRBD1 or TRBD2 may fit D (5 bases each). The V end was cut by 3 bases, the J end by 3 bases, with 14 bases between. Per the germline V gene, CDR1 is SGHTA and CDR2 is FQGNSA. This CDR3 has 16 amino acids.

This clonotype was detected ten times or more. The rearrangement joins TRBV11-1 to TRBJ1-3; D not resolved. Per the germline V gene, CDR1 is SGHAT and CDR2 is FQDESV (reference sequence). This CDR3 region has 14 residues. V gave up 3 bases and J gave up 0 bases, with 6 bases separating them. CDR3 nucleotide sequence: TGTGCCAGCAGCTTGGTCAACTCTGGAAACACCATATATTTT. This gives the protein CASSLVNSGNTIYF.

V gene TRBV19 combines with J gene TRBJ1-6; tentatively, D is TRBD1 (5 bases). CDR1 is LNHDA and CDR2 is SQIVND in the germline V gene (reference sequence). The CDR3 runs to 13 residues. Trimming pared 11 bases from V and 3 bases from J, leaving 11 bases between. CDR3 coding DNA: TGTGCCTGGAGTGACAGCTATAATTCACCCCTCCACTTT. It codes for CAWSDSYNSPLHF.

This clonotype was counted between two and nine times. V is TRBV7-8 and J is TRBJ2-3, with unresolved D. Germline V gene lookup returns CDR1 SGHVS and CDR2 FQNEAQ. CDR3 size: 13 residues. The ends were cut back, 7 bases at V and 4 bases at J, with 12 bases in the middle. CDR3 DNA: TGTGCCAGCACCACGAACCAGGCAGATACGCAGTATTTT. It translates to CASTTNQADTQYF.

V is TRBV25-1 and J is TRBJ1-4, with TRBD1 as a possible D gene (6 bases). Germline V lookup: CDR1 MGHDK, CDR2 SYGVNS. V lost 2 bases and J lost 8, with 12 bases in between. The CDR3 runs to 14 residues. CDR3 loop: CASSETGQREKLFF. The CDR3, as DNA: TGTGCCAGCAGTGAAACAGGGCAGAGGGAAAAACTGTTTTTT.

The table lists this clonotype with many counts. The CDR3 DNA sequence: TGTGCCATCAGTGAGTCTTGGACGGGTGAAGCTTTCTTT. Protein: CAISESWTGEAFF. The chain links TRBV10-3 to TRBJ1-1, with D unresolved. The CDR3 consists of 13 residues. The germline gives CDR1 ENHRY, CDR2 SYGVKD. Trimming left V 0 bases short and J 7 bases short, with 9 bases between.